A selection of T cell receptor beta chains follows, all from one sample in a study of blood T cell repertoires in COVID-19. Clones were read by immunoSEQ multiplex PCR, and TCRdb kept only the in-frame ones, dropping some. Among approximately 63,000 clones listed, 85% to 90% were seen once. Sequencing was performed on peripheral blood. The receptors originated from a woman aged 60-75 years with COVID-19, enrolled during active disease. The CDR3 runs from the conserved cysteine through the conserved F or W. A D gene is named only where the DNA matches it firmly. Not every row has a clone size; where given, it reads once, few, many or a size class.

d_call clone_size j_call v_call cdr3_nt cdr3_aa
- - TRBJ1-5 TRBV7-2 TGTGCCAGCAGCCCCGCAATTCAGAAAAATCAGCCCCAGCATTTT CASSPAIQKNQPQHF
- - TRBJ1-5 TRBV30 TGTGCCTGGTCCCCAGGGATTTGGCCCCAGCATTTT CAWSPGIWPQHF
TRBD2 - TRBJ2-2 TRBV9 TGTGCCAGCAGCATGCCGGGACTAGCGCCGAACACCGGGGAGCTGTTTTTT CASSMPGLAPNTGELFF
- - TRBJ2-2 TRBV9 TGTGCCAGCAGCGTAGTCCCCATGGGAGTCCACCCCGGGGAGCTGTTTTTT CASSVVPMGVHPGELFF
- - TRBJ2-7 TRBV2 TGTGCCAGCAGGGGGACTGGCACCTACGAGCAGTACTTC CASRGTGTYEQYF
- - TRBJ2-7 TRBV24-1 TGTGCCACCAGTGGTTCTACCGAGCAGTACTTC CATSGSTEQYF
- - TRBJ1-6 TRBV9 TGTGCCAGCAGCGTAGGGGGGCGGGATTCACCCCTCCACTTT CASSVGGRDSPLHF
- - TRBJ2-1 TRBV25-1 TGTGCCAGCAGTGAATATCTTGGGCTGGCGTCTGAGCAGTTCTTC CASSEYLGLASEQFF
- - TRBJ2-1 TRBV7-3 TGTGCCAGCAGCTTGCCGGGACTGGCCTACAATGAGCAGTTCTTC CASSLPGLAYNEQFF
- - TRBJ2-7 TRBV4-1 TGCGCCAGCAGCCAAGAACGGACGGGAAACTACGAGCAGTACTTC CASSQERTGNYEQYF
TRBD2 once TRBJ2-7 TRBV4-1 TGCGCCAGCAGCCAAGCCCTAGCGGGAGGGCCTAGCGAGCAGTACTTC CASSQALAGGPSEQYF
TRBD1 - TRBJ2-1 TRBV14 TGTGCCAGCAGCCAACATGCAGGGGGCGCCGGAGAGCAGTTCTTC CASSQHAGGAGEQFF
- - TRBJ1-1 TRBV5-5 TGTGCCAGCAGCTTTCAATCGAGAGTGAACACTGAAGCTTTCTTT CASSFQSRVNTEAFF
TRBD1 - TRBJ2-5 TRBV19 TGTGCCAGTAGAATACAGGGCCGCAGGGGGGAGACCCAGTACTTC CASRIQGRRGETQYF
TRBD2 - TRBJ2-7 TRBV11-3 TGTGCCAGCAGCCTCCGGACTAGAGCCGCCGGGCAGTACTTC CASSLRTRAAGQYF
- - TRBJ2-1 TRBV30 TGTGCCTGGAGCCAGCGGGCTTACAATGAGCAGTTCTTC CAWSQRAYNEQFF
- - TRBJ2-6 TRBV3-1/TRBV3-2 TGTGCCAGCAGCCAAGAACCAGGTGCTGGGGCCAACGTCCTGACTTTC CASSQEPGAGANVLTF
TRBD1 - TRBJ2-5 TRBV5-4 TGTGCCAGCAGCTTAGGACAGGGCAGAGAGACCCAGTACTTC CASSLGQGRETQYF
- - TRBJ1-1 TRBV6-4 TGTGCCAGCAGTGGTAGCAGTGGTTCTGAAGCTTTCTTT CASSGSSGSEAFF
- - TRBJ1-2 TRBV7-2 TGTGCCAGCAGCTTAGGGAGCGCCTATGGCTACACCTTC CASSLGSAYGYTF
- - TRBJ2-5 TRBV5-4 TGTGCCAGCAGCCTACTAACGGGAGAGACCCAGTACTTC CASSLLTGETQYF
TRBD2 - TRBJ2-3 TRBV4-2 TGTGCCAGCAGCCAGATAGCGGGAGATAAAGATACGCAGTATTTT CASSQIAGDKDTQYF
- - TRBJ2-1 TRBV5-1 TGCGCCAGCAGCTTAGCTAGCGCCTACAATGAGCAGTTCTTC CASSLASAYNEQFF
TRBD2 - TRBJ2-7 TRBV29-1 TGCAGCGTTGAAGCGGGAGCGGGAGGCTACGAGCAGTACTTC CSVEAGAGGYEQYF
TRBD2 - TRBJ2-7 TRBV5-1 TGCGCCAGCAGCTCGGGACTAGCGGGAGGGCCCCTCTCCTACGAGCAGTACTTC CASSSGLAGGPLSYEQYF
- few TRBJ2-5 TRBV15 TGTGCCACCAGCCAAATAGCAGGGGAGACCCAGTACTTC CATSQIAGETQYF
- - TRBJ1-6 TRBV27 TGTGCCAGCAAAGTTCAGCCTAGCTCCTATAATTCACCCCTCCACTTT CASKVQPSSYNSPLHF
- - TRBJ2-4 TRBV5-1 TGCGCCAGCAGCTTGGACTCGGAGGGGCTAGCCAAAAACATTCAGTACTTC CASSLDSEGLAKNIQYF
- - TRBJ2-7 TRBV5-1 TGCGCCAGCAGCTTGGATGGGCAGGGTCACTACGAGCAGTACTTC CASSLDGQGHYEQYF
TRBD2 once TRBJ2-7 TRBV6-2/TRBV6-3 TGTGCCAGCAGTCAACTAGCGGGTGCCCTTATCTCCTACGAGCAGTACTTC CASSQLAGALISYEQYF
- - TRBJ1-3 TRBV6-6 TGTGCCAGCATCCTGGGGAGCTCTGGAAACACCATATATTTT CASILGSSGNTIYF
- - TRBJ1-2 TRBV7-2 TGTGCCAGCAGCCGTAGGGAGAACTATGGCTACACCTTC CASSRRENYGYTF
TRBD1 - TRBJ1-2 TRBV27 TGTGCCAGCAGCAAGAGGAGGGACAGCAACTATGGCTACACCTTC CASSKRRDSNYGYTF
TRBD1 - TRBJ2-1 TRBV29-1 TGCAGCGTTGTGGCGCAGGGGGAAAGCTCCTACAATGAGCAGTTCTTC CSVVAQGESSYNEQFF
TRBD1 few TRBJ1-2 TRBV11-2 TGTGCCAGCAGCTTCTTACAGGGGAACTATGGCTACACCTTC CASSFLQGNYGYTF
TRBD2 - TRBJ2-1 TRBV5-5 TGTGCCAGCAGCGGTGCGGGGGGGCACAATGAGCAGTTCTTC CASSGAGGHNEQFF
- - TRBJ2-7 TRBV7-2 TGTGCCAGCAGCTTAGGACATTTCTCCTACGAGCAGTACTTC CASSLGHFSYEQYF
- - TRBJ2-1 TRBV9 TGTGCCAGCAGCGTAGTTGAGGATGAGCAGTTCTTC CASSVVEDEQFF